This record concerns one TCR beta chain sequence. The antigen remains unidentified. The source of the sample is a study of response to subunit inactivated influenza vaccine. Study-wide points: Only a handful of new T cells, the authors suggested, are recruited with each seasonal influenza vaccination.

The CDR3 totals 14 residues. V gave up 8 bases and J gave up 3 bases; unmatched junction bases: 6. In germline, CDR1 is MNHNS, CDR2 SASEGT. TCRdb recomputed calls from the RT-PCR reads with MiXCR, one row per CDR3 protein. The data contain roughly 620,000 distinct CDR3 sequences, 11% of them singletons. The same sample was also used in a study of T cells expressing NK-cell markers. As that study records: The TCR beta cDNA came from 5'RACE template switching with UMIs.

This chain joins TRBV6-1 and TRBJ2-2, with 7 bases identical to TRBD1. The input for sequencing was PBMCs from blood, taken on the day of vaccination. The receptor's source is a middle-aged man who received an inactivated influenza vaccine. CDR3 region: CASGGQDYTGELFF. Here the CDR3 DNA reads TGTGCCAGCGGAGGACAGGACTACACCGGGGAGCTGTTTTTT.